A selection of T cell receptor beta chains follows, all from one sample in a study of blood T cell repertoires in COVID-19. Assay used: immunoSEQ multiplex PCR; TCRdb lists only in-frame clones, some missing. This sample has more than 80,000 clones, with 75% to 90% found just once. Sequencing was performed on peripheral blood. These receptors were taken from a human donor with active COVID-19. The donor label of this sample is uncertain. Each CDR3 is given with its conserved first and last residue. The D gene is left open where the match is weak. Rows give clone size only sometimes, using once, few, many, or a class for an expanded clone.

TRBV7-9	-	-	TRBJ1-6	CASSLEETVVLSPLHF	TGTGCCAGCAGCTTAGAAGAGACAGTCGTCCTGTCACCCCTCCACTTT
TRBV7-2	-	-	TRBJ1-5	CASSLGLSSNQPQHF	TGTGCCAGCAGCTTGGGCCTCTCGAGCAATCAGCCCCAGCATTTT
TRBV2	-	-	TRBJ2-5	CASSGTVQETQYF	TGTGCCAGCAGTGGGACAGTCCAAGAGACCCAGTACTTC
TRBV10-3	TRBD1	-	TRBJ1-4	CAISEQGRNEKLFF	TGTGCCATCAGCGAACAGGGGCGAAATGAAAAACTGTTTTTT
TRBV25-1	-	-	TRBJ1-2	CASRQFYGYTF	TGTGCCAGCAGACAGTTCTATGGCTACACCTTC
TRBV4-3	TRBD1	-	TRBJ1-2	CASSQGATGGPYGYTF	TGCGCCAGCAGCCAAGGGGCGACAGGGGGGCCCTATGGCTACACCTTC
TRBV28	-	few	TRBJ1-5	CASSLERRPQHF	TGTGCCAGCAGTTTGGAGCGGCGGCCCCAGCATTTT
TRBV4-1	-	few	TRBJ1-6	CASSGRSSYNSPLHF	TGCGCCAGCAGCGGGAGAAGCTCCTATAATTCACCCCTCCACTTT
TRBV2	-	-	TRBJ2-5	CASGLVPLRYQETQYF	TGTGCCAGCGGGCTCGTGCCCCTTCGTTACCAAGAGACCCAGTACTTC
TRBV30	-	-	TRBJ1-1	CAWSVSMNTEAFF	TGTGCCTGGAGTGTCAGTATGAACACTGAAGCTTTCTTT
TRBV19	-	-	TRBJ1-2	CASSIDFSGGYTF	TGTGCCAGTAGTATCGACTTTAGCGGGGGCTACACCTTC
TRBV29-1	TRBD1	-	TRBJ2-5	CSAGGQVETQYF	TGCAGCGCCGGCGGACAGGTTGAGACCCAGTACTTC
TRBV9	-	-	TRBJ1-6	CASSTGNNSPLHF	TGTGCCAGCAGTACAGGGAATAATTCACCCCTCCACTTT
TRBV5-4	-	-	TRBJ2-7	CASSLYGYEQYF	TGTGCCAGCAGCTTGTACGGTTACGAGCAGTACTTC
TRBV4-3	-	once	TRBJ1-2	CASSQESGPGGGYTF	TGCGCCAGCAGCCAAGAATCTGGCCCAGGCGGGGGCTACACCTTC
TRBV7-3	TRBD1	-	TRBJ1-2	CASSPQGARGYTF	TGTGCCAGCAGCCCCCAGGGGGCGCGGGGCTACACCTTC
TRBV7-9	-	few	TRBJ1-1	CASGSARNTEAFF	TGTGCCAGCGGGAGCGCCAGGAACACTGAAGCTTTCTTT
TRBV6-4	TRBD2	once	TRBJ2-1	CASSERLSGGTAYNEQFF	TGTGCCAGCAGTGAGCGGCTGAGCGGGGGGACGGCCTACAATGAGCAGTTCTTC
TRBV5-4	TRBD2	-	TRBJ2-1	CASSSASGTSGGQNYNEQFF	TGTGCCAGCAGCTCCGCGTCAGGGACTAGCGGGGGCCAGAACTACAATGAGCAGTTCTTC
TRBV4-1	-	-	TRBJ1-1	CASSHPDGLNTEAFF	TGCGCCAGCAGCCATCCGGACGGACTTAACACTGAAGCTTTCTTT
TRBV5-1	-	-	TRBJ1-3	CASSLELGRTSGNTIYF	TGCGCCAGCAGCTTGGAGCTGGGGCGAACCTCTGGAAACACCATATATTTT
TRBV7-7	TRBD1	-	TRBJ2-1	CASSLATGAGQFF	TGTGCTAGCAGCTTAGCAACAGGGGCCGGGCAGTTCTTC
TRBV9	TRBD1	once	TRBJ1-4	CASSVGGQPTEKLFF	TGTGCCAGCAGCGTAGGGGGACAGCCTACTGAAAAACTGTTTTTT
TRBV5-1	-	-	TRBJ1-1	CASSWTSGAGNTEAFF	TGCGCCAGCAGCTGGACGAGCGGGGCAGGGAACACTGAAGCTTTCTTT
TRBV19	TRBD1	-	TRBJ2-6	CASKIQGDGANVLTF	TGTGCCAGTAAAATACAGGGGGACGGGGCCAACGTCCTGACTTTC
TRBV2	-	-	TRBJ1-2	CASSEGKGVYGYTF	TGTGCCAGCAGTGAAGGGAAGGGGGTTTATGGCTACACCTTC
TRBV11-2	TRBD2	-	TRBJ2-3	CASSFRRGGKGDTQYF	TGTGCCAGCAGCTTCAGGCGGGGGGGTAAAGGAGATACGCAGTATTTT
TRBV4-3	-	-	TRBJ2-7	CASSQGLLYEQYF	TGCGCCAGCAGCCAAGGGTTACTCTACGAGCAGTACTTC
TRBV2	TRBD2	-	TRBJ2-1	CASSGRGGYNEQFF	TGTGCCAGCAGTGGGCGGGGGGGCTACAATGAGCAGTTCTTC
TRBV9	-	-	TRBJ2-1	CASSVSNNEQFF	TGTGCCAGCAGCGTTTCTAACAATGAGCAGTTCTTC